This TCR beta chain was retrieved from a study of T cell responses to AZD1222 COVID-19 vaccine. Between the trimmed V and J ends, which lost 5 bases and 9 bases, there was a span of 22 bases. The CDR3 length is 15 residues. CDR1 is SGHAT, CDR2 FQNNGV, per germline. In its sample, this clone was seen once. Method: immunoSEQ multiplex PCR; TCRdb's copy keeps in-frame clones and lacks some. The sample comprises about 120,000 clones, 70% to 90% of which are singletons, and 3% to 4% rests with the top ten. Here the sequenced sample was peripheral blood, taken on day 0 of AZD1222 vaccination. This rearrangement joins TRBV11-2 to TRBJ1-2, with no clear D. The receptor was derived from an adult in good health. CDR3 coding DNA: TGTGCCAGCAGCCAGTGGAACGGCGCAGGCGTAAGCTACACCTTC. It translates to CASSQWNGAGVSYTF.